Described below is a single T cell receptor (beta chain) sequence and its context. The data were obtained in a study of blood T cell repertoires in COVID-19. Study context: Acute and convalescent COVID-19 samples came from the United States, Italy and Spain. T cells, B-cell-depleted T cells, or PBMCs provided the cDNA or gDNA that served as material.

Per the original data handling: Cell counts per sample came from amplifying reference gene primers. Profiling relied on immunoSEQ multiplex PCR, and the TCRdb table lists in-frame clones only, not all of them. V and J calls and clone size are those listed in that table; D and trimming were worked out from the DNA. Seen here are 200,000 to 250,000 clones, around 85% observed once, and the top ten hold approximately 2.4%. V shed 4 bases and J 5 bases; nucleotides not matched to a gene: 8. The CDR3 has 14 amino acids. CDR1 SGDLS and CDR2 YYNGEE come from the germline V gene. The Seattle patients, enrolled during active infection, were followed longitudinally.

The receptor was isolated from a woman aged 70 to 79 with COVID-19, enrolled during active disease. J is TRBJ1-1 and V is TRBV9; 7 bases are shared with TRBD1. Input material: peripheral blood. CDR3 loop: CASSPTGRGTEAFF. CDR3 DNA: TGTGCCAGCAGCCCGACAGGGCGCGGGACTGAAGCTTTCTTT.